The source of this TCR beta chain is a study of OX40 agonist ivuxolimab in advanced cancers. Data came from immunoSEQ multiplex PCR; TCRdb stores just in-frame clones and leaves some out. The data show about 79,000 clones, with around 90% seen just once and approximately 7.7% held by the top ten. At baseline, cycle 4 day 1, and cycle 7 day 1, blood was sampled. The TCR comes from an adult with an advanced solid tumor such as melanoma, head and neck, liver or kidney cancer. Sequencing was performed on CD4+ or CD8+ T cells sorted from blood, taken in a trial of the OX40 agonist ivuxolimab.

CDR3 in amino acids: CASSGTYSNQPQHF. CDR3 in DNA: TGTGCCAGCAGTGGGACATATAGCAATCAGCCCCAGCATTTT. The chain joins TRBV28 to TRBJ1-5; a possible D gene is TRBD1 (6 bases). Germline CDR1 and CDR2: MDHEN and SYDVKM. The V gene lost 5 bases and the J gene lost 0 bases, with 8 bases spanning the gap. The CDR3 is 14 amino acids.